The sequence of this T cell receptor beta chain was determined in a study of T cells in women clearing cervical HPV infection (dated by TCRdb to the late 2010s). About the investigation overall: The cases were some 26 women with histologically confirmed HPV16-related CIN3 or worse, and 2 of those women had invasive cancers. Five blinded duplicates per group were added as quality controls, giving around 60 samples: some 50 participants and about ten replicates. Cases and controls were matched on year of sample collection and on age within five years. Nested within Costa Rica's Guanacaste HPV Natural History Study, an exploratory proof-of-principle case-control study compared TCR repertoires across cervical HPV16 outcomes. A median age of around 30 years was observed in cases versus around 40 in controls, and no significant differences in baseline characteristics were found. Because only a few women had HLA typing data, the possibility that HLA type acted as a confounder could not be ruled out. The parent cohort enrolled 10,000 or so women aged 18 or older in Guanacaste, Costa Rica, during about 1992 to 1994 and followed them for approximately seven years. For cases, the median interval between lesion detection and blood sampling was approximately 150 days, with an interquartile range of about 85 to 210 days. Blood from cases was drawn at the visit where the lesion was first identified, while blood from controls was drawn once the infection was no longer detected. Controls were 20 to 30 women whose single incident HPV16 infection cleared within 12 months without precancer or cancer developing. Overall study outcomes, separate from this receptor: Lower TRBV6-7 relative abundance was observed in cases than in controls (around 0.1% versus 0.15%; Bonferroni P = 0.0008). Because T-cell numbers per sample were unknown, differences in richness could reflect varying T-cell content rather than repertoire biology. CIN3+ cases had significantly higher TCR repertoire richness than controls across sequencing depths, but evenness did not differ between the groups. By combining richness with V gene abundances, random forest classifiers separated cases from controls with an estimated AUC of under 0.85. Whether associations preceded infection or resulted from infection could not be shown with the cross-sectional design, and effector/memory subsets and HPV-specific T cells were not isolated.

Every participant had a single incident cervical HPV16 infection, and women with prevalent HPV16 infections were excluded. Cervical HPV DNA was detected by MY09/MY11 PCR and genotyped by dot-blot hybridization. Approximately 15 mL of heparinized blood were centrifuged, and the buffy coat was aliquoted, frozen at -30°C, then stored at -80°C. Genomic DNA was extracted from buffy coat specimens using QIAGEN kits. Concerning this clone itself: Its antigen target is currently unknown. The CDR3 is cut off 3 residues early in the read; its end comes from the germline J gene.

TCR beta CDR3 regions were amplified by multiplex PCR using the immunoSEQ assay from an average of around 1.2 ug genomic DNA per sample. The assay corrected primer bias using a complete synthetic TCR repertoire to establish an amplification baseline. The amplicons were sequenced on the Illumina platform. On the study's bioinformatics: Sequences were error-corrected by clustering with frequency ratios and a modified nearest-neighbor algorithm and were then analyzed in the immunoSEQ Analyzer with IMGT gene definitions. At each rarefaction depth, TCR richness and evenness were averaged across 20 rarefaction repeats, and samples with fewer sequences than that depth were excluded. V, D and J gene relative abundances were compared between groups with Wilcoxon rank sum tests, applying FDR correction. An intraclass correlation of 90% to 97% for TCR richness and an average of around 71% across 66 gene segments were obtained from the blinded duplicates. Drawn from immuneACCESS, this table holds only the in-frame rearrangements with V and J called that TCRdb kept. Clones are partly lost; checked studies trace under half to an unresolved V gene and leave the rest unexplained. V and J calls and clone size are those listed in that table; D and trimming were worked out from the DNA. This sample's table lists roughly 45,000 clones. The ten largest clones add up to approximately 0.9% of the sample.

CDR1 and CDR2 (KGHSH, LQKENI) derive from the germline V gene. From its cysteine to its phenylalanine, the CDR3 spans 17 amino acids. Only the CDR3 bases that were read are kept: 42 of them, in frame from base 1. This chain joins TRBV18 to TRBJ2-3, and the D gene may be TRBD2, 7 bases matching. The sample consisted of blood buffy coat. The receptor comes from a woman between 18 and 70 years old with a cervical HPV16 infection that either progressed to CIN3+ or cleared (not recorded which). CDR3 protein: CASSPPRGGGLQETQYF. CDR3 DNA (partial): TGTGCCAGCTCACCGCCCCGGGGAGGGGGTCTGCAAGAGACG.